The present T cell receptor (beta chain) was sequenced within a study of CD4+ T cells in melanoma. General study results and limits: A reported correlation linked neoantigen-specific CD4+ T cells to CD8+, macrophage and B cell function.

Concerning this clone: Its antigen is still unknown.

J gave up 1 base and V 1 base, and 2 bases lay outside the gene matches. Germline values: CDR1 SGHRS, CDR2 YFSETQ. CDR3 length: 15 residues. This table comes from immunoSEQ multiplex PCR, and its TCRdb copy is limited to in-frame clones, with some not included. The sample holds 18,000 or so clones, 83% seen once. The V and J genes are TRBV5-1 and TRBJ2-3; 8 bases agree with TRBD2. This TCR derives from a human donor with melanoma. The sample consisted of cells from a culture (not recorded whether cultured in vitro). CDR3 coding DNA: TGCGCCAGCAGCTTGTGGCGGGGGGGCACAGATACGCAGTATTTT. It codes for CASSLWRGGTDTQYF.